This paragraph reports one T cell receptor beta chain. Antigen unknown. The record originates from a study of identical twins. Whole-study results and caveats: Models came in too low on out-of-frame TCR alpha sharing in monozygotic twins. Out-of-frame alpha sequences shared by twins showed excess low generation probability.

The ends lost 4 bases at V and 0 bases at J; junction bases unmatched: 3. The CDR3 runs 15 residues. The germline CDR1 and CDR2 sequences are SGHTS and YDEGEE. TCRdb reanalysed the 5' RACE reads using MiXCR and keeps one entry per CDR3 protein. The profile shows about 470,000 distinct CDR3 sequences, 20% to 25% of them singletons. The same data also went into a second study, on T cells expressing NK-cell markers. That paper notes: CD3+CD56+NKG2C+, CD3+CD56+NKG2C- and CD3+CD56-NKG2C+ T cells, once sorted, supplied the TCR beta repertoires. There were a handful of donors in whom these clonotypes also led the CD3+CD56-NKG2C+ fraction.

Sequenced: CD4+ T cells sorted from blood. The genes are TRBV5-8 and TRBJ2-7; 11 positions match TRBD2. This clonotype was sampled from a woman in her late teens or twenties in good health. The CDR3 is CASSNGLAGSYEQYF. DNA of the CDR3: TGTGCCAGCAGCAACGGACTAGCGGGCTCCTACGAGCAGTACTTC.